This TCR beta chain stems from a study of beta chain features in type 1 diabetes. Reverse transcription of all isolated RNA meant that expressed TCRB transcripts were sequenced. Regulatory, naive and central memory T cell samples averaged approximately 3.3 million reads. Sequenced by immunoSEQ multiplex PCR; TCRdb stores in-frame clones only, minus some. The repertoire has under 300,000 clones, approximately 11% of them found once; the top ten carry more than 0.015%. The germline V gene encodes CDR1 SNHLY and CDR2 FYNNEI. The trim removed 8 bases at V and 9 bases at J, leaving 6 bases unmatched. The length of the CDR3 is 11 residues. A remark on this clone: No antigen is known for it.

Via CD45RO/CCR7/CD25/CD127/CD95/CD27, cells of the CD4+ naive, central memory, regulatory and stem cell-like memory subsets were sorted. Overall study findings and caveats: Overrepresentation of cells with high TCR expression could result from cDNA sequencing. Moderately but significantly shorter TCRB CDR3s were found in Type 1 diabetes patients in all four CD4+ subsets.

This chain joins TRBV2 and TRBJ2-5, with 7 bases that match TRBD2. The sequenced sample was naive CD4+ T cells from blood. This TCR was recovered from a man aged 30 to 45 with type 1 diabetes. Written as DNA, the CDR3 is TGTGCCAGCCTAGCGGAGGCGGCCCAGTACTTC. Protein product: CASLAEAAQYF.